Listed here is a single T cell receptor beta chain. The antigen is undetermined. This sample stems from a study of PD-1 blockade in classical Hodgkin lymphoma. The germline V and J ends were trimmed by 6 bases and 4 bases, with 19 bases remaining between them. This CDR3 is 16 amino acids long. CDR1 ENHRY and CDR2 SYGVKD come from the germline V gene. Data came from immunoSEQ multiplex PCR; TCRdb stores just in-frame clones and leaves some out. The data show 50,000 to 65,000 clones, roughly 92% seen once. Time point in this sample: cycle 4 day 1 (C4D1), after 6 weeks of nivolumab. Every single patient, without exception, relapsed after autologous stem cell transplantation, and brentuximab vedotin exposure varied. Study findings and constraints: Patients newly diagnosed and complete responders had comparable baseline diversity. The origin of the repertoire differences remains undefined, with disease activity or prior therapy as possible causes. A significant rise in TCR diversity by C4D1 was seen for CD4+ but not CD8+ cells.

The gene calls are TRBV10-3 and TRBJ2-1; D might be TRBD2 (6 bases). The specimen comprised peripheral blood mononuclear cells (PBMCs), sampled before the fourth cycle of nivolumab. The clonotype comes from a human donor with classical Hodgkin lymphoma. This CDR3 is CAISSLGTGSYNEQFF. The CDR3 coding sequence is TGTGCCATCAGCTCTCTCGGGACTGGGAGTTACAATGAGCAGTTCTTC.